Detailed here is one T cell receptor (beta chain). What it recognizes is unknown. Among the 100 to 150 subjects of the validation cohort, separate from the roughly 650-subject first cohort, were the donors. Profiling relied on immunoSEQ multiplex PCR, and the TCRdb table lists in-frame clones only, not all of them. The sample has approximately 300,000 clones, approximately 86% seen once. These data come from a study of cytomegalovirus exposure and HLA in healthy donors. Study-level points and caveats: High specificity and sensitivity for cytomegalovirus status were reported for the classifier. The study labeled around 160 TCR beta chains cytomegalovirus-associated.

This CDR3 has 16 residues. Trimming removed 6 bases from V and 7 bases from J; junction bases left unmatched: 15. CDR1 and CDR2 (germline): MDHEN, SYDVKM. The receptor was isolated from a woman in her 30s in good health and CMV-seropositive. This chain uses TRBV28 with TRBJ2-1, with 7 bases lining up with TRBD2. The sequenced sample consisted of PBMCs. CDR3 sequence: CASSSIRGRAVNEQFF. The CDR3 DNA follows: TGTGCCAGCAGCTCAATTAGAGGGAGGGCCGTGAATGAGCAGTTCTTC.